Presented here are 29 T cell receptor beta chains from one specimen sequenced in a study of shared clonotypes between healthy human individuals (TCRdb year 2020). To prepare the library, the immunoSEQ multiplex PCR assay was applied. TCRdb stores this immuneACCESS table with in-frame sequences only. Part of the clones is absent; in the studies checked, under half of the shortfall reflects unresolved V genes, and no reason is known for the rest. This sample is represented by under 850,000 clones; around 77% of them were singletons. Under 2% of the sample comes from the top ten. Sequenced sample: memory CD4+ T cells sorted from blood. Explained via the paper, the cell subset or site label denotes: CD45RA-negative fraction. These receptors were taken from a woman in her thirties in good health.

This clone was found a few times. This chain joins TRBV4-1 and TRBJ1-4; 10 bases fit TRBD1. The CDR3 covers 13 residues. V gave up 6 bases and J gave up 8 bases; unmatched junction bases: 3. Germline V gene data show CDR1 as MGHRA and CDR2 as YSYEKL. The CDR3 here is CASRGTGDEKLFF. The CDR3 nucleotides are TGCGCCAGCAGAGGGACAGGGGACGAAAAACTGTTTTTT.

The V and J genes are TRBV5-1 and TRBJ1-2, with a tentative D call TRBD1 (6 bases). The V and J ends lost 1 base and 4 bases respectively, with 14 bases between them. This CDR3 is built from 15 residues. CDR1 and CDR2 (germline): SGHRS, YFSETQ. The CDR3 nucleotides are TGCGCCAGCAGCTTGAGGGGGGATCGATTCTATGGCTACACCTTC. It codes for CASSLRGDRFYGYTF.

CDR3 in amino acids: CATKWTSGSTGELFF. DNA for the CDR3: TGTGCCACCAAATGGACTAGCGGGAGCACCGGGGAGCTGTTTTTT. The chain has TRBV27 and TRBJ2-2; 13 bases match TRBD2. The germline V gene has CDR1 MNHEY and CDR2 SMNVEV (reference sequence). V trimming: 10 bases; J trimming: 4 bases; junction bases outside the gene matches: 6. The CDR3 has 15 residues.

The V and J genes are TRBV2 and TRBJ2-7; unclear D gene. Per germline, CDR1 SNHLY and CDR2 FYNNEI. This CDR3 spans 12 amino acids. The ends were cut back, 5 bases at V and 2 bases at J, with 7 bases in the middle. This CDR3 reads CASSRMAYEQYF. The CDR3 nucleotides read TGTGCCAGCAGTAGGATGGCCTACGAGCAGTACTTC. Drawing the rest from reference TRBV2 and TRBJ2-7, the complete variable domain is EPEVTQTPSHQVTQMGQEVILRCVPISNHLYFYWYRQILGQKVEFLVSFYNNEISEKSEIFDDQFSVERPDGSNFTLKIRSTKLEDSAMYFCASSRMAYEQYFGPGTRLTVT.

This chain links TRBV11-2 with TRBJ2-5, with D unresolved. The CDR3 has 12 residues. CDR1 SGHAT and CDR2 FQNNGV come from the germline V gene. Between the trimmed V and J ends, which lost 6 bases and 3 bases, there was a span of 8 bases. The CDR3 DNA is TGTGCCAGCAGACATGGAAAAGAGACCCAGTACTTC. It is translated as CASRHGKETQYF. The full variable domain, in which reference TRBV11-2 and TRBJ2-5 provide the parts outside the CDR3, is EAGVAQSPRYKIIEKRQSVAFWCNPISGHATLYWYQQILGQGPKLLIQFQNNGVVDDSQLPKDRFSAERLKGVDSTLKIQPAKLEDSAVYLCASRHGKETQYFGPGTRLLVL.

Many counts were recorded for this clone. The chain carries TRBV6-5 and TRBJ2-1, with TRBD2 matching 12 bases. Germline V CDR1 and CDR2: MNHEY, SVGAGI. Trimming took 9 bases from V and 9 from J; bases not matched to a gene: 9. There are 14 residues in the CDR3. Here the CDR3 reads CASLAGGFSGEQFF. The CDR3 region has the DNA TGTGCCAGTCTAGCGGGAGGGTTTAGTGGTGAGCAGTTCTTC.

The chain carries TRBV28 and TRBJ1-2; 12 positions match TRBD1. CDR3 length: 14 amino acids. V was clipped by 3 bases and J by 8 bases; unmatched bases: 4. Germline CDR1 reads MDHEN; CDR2 reads SYDVKM. CDR3 region: CASSLGQGASGYTF. The CDR3 nucleotides are TGTGCCAGCAGTTTGGGACAGGGGGCTTCCGGCTACACCTTC.

Only one count was recorded for this clone. The chain couples TRBV19 to TRBJ1-6; TRBD1 is a possible D gene (6 bases). Germline V CDR1 and CDR2: LNHDA, SQIVND (reference sequence). This CDR3 is built from 14 residues. V was shortened by 4 bases and J by 7 bases, with 11 bases between the two germline ends. The CDR3, as DNA: TGTGCCAGTAGTAACTCCGGGGGCAATTCACCCCTCCACTTT. Its protein is CASSNSGGNSPLHF.

V usage is TRBV28 and J usage is TRBJ2-5, with a tentative D call TRBD2 (5 bases). Germline V lookup: CDR1 MDHEN, CDR2 SYDVKM. Deletions cut 7 bases from V and 4 bases from J, with 19 bases between. The CDR3 totals 15 residues. Here the CDR3 DNA reads TGTGCCAGCAATCTCGTGTCCGGAGGCGGAGAGACCCAGTACTTC. It specifies CASNLVSGGGETQYF.

The chain couples TRBV6-5 to TRBJ1-1, with TRBD1 as a possible D gene (6 bases). The germline V gene has CDR1 MNHEY and CDR2 SVGAGI. This CDR3 spans 15 amino acids. V lost 1 base, J lost 6 bases, and 15 bases lay in between. CDR3 sequence reads: CASSYWGQPRAEAFF. The CDR3, as DNA: TGTGCCAGCAGTTACTGGGGGCAGCCTAGGGCTGAAGCTTTCTTT.

This chain uses TRBV19 with TRBJ2-7, with TRBD1 as a possible D gene (5 bases). This CDR3 comprises 13 residues. V dropped 5 bases and J dropped 2 bases, with 10 bases sitting between them. From germline, CDR1 is LNHDA and CDR2 SQIVND (reference sequence). This CDR3 reads CASSGRVAYEQYF. Here the CDR3 DNA reads TGTGCCAGTAGTGGCAGGGTGGCCTACGAGCAGTACTTC.

This clone was seen a few times. This CDR3 is also generated by other DNA sequences in the sample. The chain is built from TRBV5-1 and TRBJ2-1; D might be TRBD1 (6 bases). Germline CDR1 reads SGHRS; CDR2 reads YFSETQ. V gave up 1 base and J gave up 4 bases, with 9 bases separating them. The CDR3 consists of 14 residues. The CDR3 region is CASSLSQGYNEQFF. In DNA form, the CDR3 reads TGCGCCAGCAGCTTGAGTCAGGGGTACAATGAGCAGTTCTTC.

This clone was found once. J is TRBJ2-1 and V is TRBV18, with D possibly TRBD1 on 5 matching bases. Germline V CDR1 and CDR2: KGHSH, LQKENI. Trimming shortened V by 0 bases and J by 7 bases, and 10 bases separated the two germline ends. This CDR3 region has 14 residues. The CDR3 DNA follows: TGTGCCAGCTCACCACCGCCTCAGGGTAATGAGCAGTTCTTC. Protein product: CASSPPPQGNEQFF.

This clone was seen just once. The CDR3 DNA reads TGTGCCAGCAGCGTAGTACCGGGTCCGCGGCAAGGCGATGATACGCAGTATTTT. Translating it yields CASSVVPGPRQGDDTQYF. The chain recombines TRBV9 with TRBJ2-3, with D unresolved. This CDR3 has 18 residues. The germline CDR1 and CDR2 sequences are SGDLS and YYNGEE. Trimming left V 0 bases short and J 6 bases short, with 23 bases between.

The chain carries TRBV27 and TRBJ2-7; D gene unclear. This CDR3 is 15 amino acids long. Per the germline V gene, CDR1 is MNHEY and CDR2 is SMNVEV (reference sequence). The germline V and J ends were trimmed by 5 bases and 2 bases, with 16 bases remaining between them. CDR3 residues: CASSLHVIGPYEQYF. The CDR3 coding sequence is TGTGCCAGCAGTCTCCATGTTATAGGACCCTACGAGCAGTACTTC.

The V gene is TRBV5-1, the J gene TRBJ2-3; 13 positions match TRBD2. This CDR3 is 15 amino acids long. The germline V gene encodes CDR1 SGHRS and CDR2 YFSETQ. Unmatched junction bases numbered 4, after V lost 4 bases and J lost 5 bases. CDR3 sequence: CASSRRLAGGDTQYF. DNA for the CDR3: TGCGCCAGCAGCCGCAGACTAGCGGGAGGAGATACGCAGTATTTT.

This clone was seen just once. This chain uses TRBV5-1 with TRBJ2-2, with D possibly matching TRBD1 (6 bases). V lost 3 bases and J 6 bases, leaving 12 bases between the germline ends. The CDR3 consists of 14 residues. CDR1 SGHRS and CDR2 YFSETQ come from the germline V gene. The CDR3 spells CASSWEWGPGELFF. The CDR3 DNA is TGCGCCAGCAGCTGGGAATGGGGGCCCGGGGAGCTGTTTTTT.

This chain joins TRBV27 and TRBJ1-1; perhaps TRBD1 as D (6 bases). Germline-derived CDR1 and CDR2 are MNHEY and SMNVEV (reference sequence). Trimming removed 6 bases from V and 0 bases from J, with 11 bases in between. CDR3 length: 14 amino acids. The CDR3 sequence is CASSRDTMNTEAFF. The CDR3, as DNA: TGTGCCAGCAGCCGGGACACAATGAACACTGAAGCTTTCTTT.

The chain is built from TRBV5-5 and TRBJ2-5; D is tentatively TRBD1 or TRBD2 (6 bases each). Germline CDR1 SGHKS, CDR2 YYEKEE (reference sequence). There are 15 residues in the CDR3. Trimming removed 0 bases at V and 3 bases at J, with 12 bases between. CDR3 sequence (DNA): TGTGCCAGCAGCTTGGTGATCGGGGGCGAAGAGACCCAGTACTTC. Translating it yields CASSLVIGGEETQYF.

The rearrangement links TRBV14 to TRBJ2-7, with 7 positions matching TRBD2. This CDR3 contains 13 residues. Germline V lookup: CDR1 SGHDN, CDR2 FVKESK. With 10 bases clipped from V and 4 bases from J, the junction kept 10 bases outside the gene matches. This CDR3 is CANAPGGWYEQYF. Written as DNA, the CDR3 is TGTGCCAACGCCCCGGGGGGATGGTACGAGCAGTACTTC.

This clone appeared once. This chain links TRBV11-3 with TRBJ1-5; D is unresolved. Germline loops: CDR1 SGHNT, CDR2 YENEEA. CDR3 size: 15 residues. V dropped 5 bases and J dropped 0 bases, with 11 bases sitting between them. This CDR3 is CASSIDNYSNQPQHF. The CDR3 DNA reads as TGTGCCAGCAGCATTGACAATTATAGCAATCAGCCCCAGCATTTT.

The chain links TRBV28 to TRBJ2-1; TRBD2 matches 12 bases. Trimming at V came to 4 bases and at J to 4 bases, leaving 8 bases not matched to a gene. CDR1 MDHEN and CDR2 SYDVKM come from the germline V gene. This CDR3 contains 17 residues. The CDR3 DNA reads as TGTGCCAGCAGTTCATACACCGGGACTAGCGGGTACAATGAGCAGTTCTTC. Its translation is CASSSYTGTSGYNEQFF.

This rearrangement joins TRBV2 to TRBJ1-2; 9 positions agree with TRBD1. Germline-derived CDR1 and CDR2 are SNHLY and FYNNEI. The junction had 15 bases not matched to a gene; V was cut back by 6 bases and J by 4 bases. The CDR3 loop spans 17 amino acids. The CDR3 here is CASRENYWTGVAYGYTF. As DNA, the CDR3 is TGTGCCAGCAGGGAAAATTATTGGACAGGGGTTGCCTATGGCTACACCTTC.

The chain combines TRBV18 with TRBJ1-1, with D maybe TRBD1 (5 bases). The germline gives CDR1 KGHSH, CDR2 LQKENI. This CDR3 is 14 amino acids long. Between the trimmed V and J ends, which lost 5 bases and 0 bases, there was a span of 10 bases. The CDR3 DNA is TGTGCCAGCTCATCCGGGACGGTGAACACTGAAGCTTTCTTT. As protein: CASSSGTVNTEAFF.

The V call is TRBV5-6, the J call TRBJ1-1; a possible D gene is TRBD1 (5 bases). Deletions cut 3 bases from V and 4 bases from J, with 13 bases between. This CDR3 comprises 14 residues. The V gene's germline CDR1 is SGHDT and CDR2 YYEEEE. Written as DNA, the CDR3 is TGTGCCAGCAGCTGGGCGGGCGGGGGCACTGAAGCTTTCTTT. Amino acid sequence: CASSWAGGGTEAFF. The entire variable domain, with the rest obtained from reference TRBV5-6 and TRBJ1-1, is as follows: DAGVTQSPTHLIKTRGQQVTLRCSPKSGHDTVSWYQQALGQGPQFIFQYYEEEERQRGNFPDRFSGHQFPNYSSELNVNALLLGDSALYLCASSWAGGGTEAFFGQGTRLTVV.

For the CDR3, the DNA is TGTGCCAGCTCACCATTCGGACAGGGGAGCTCTGGGGCCAACGTCCTGACTTTC. It yields the protein CASSPFGQGSSGANVLTF. V usage is TRBV18 and J usage is TRBJ2-6; 9 nucleotides line up with TRBD1. The CDR3 has 18 residues. Losses at the gene ends were 2 bases for V and 0 bases for J; bases not matched to a gene: 5. The V gene's germline CDR1 is KGHSH and CDR2 LQKENI.

The CDR3 sequence is CASRPRGGDSQPQHF. Here the CDR3 DNA reads TGTGCCAGTAGACCGCGGGGGGGGGACAGTCAGCCCCAGCATTTT. The rearrangement uses TRBV19 and TRBJ1-5; 7 bases fit TRBD1. The CDR3 contains 15 residues. Germline CDR1 is LNHDA and CDR2 is SQIVND (reference sequence). The V gene end was trimmed by 6 bases and the J gene end by 6 bases; junction bases not matched to a gene: 11.

J is TRBJ2-5 and V is TRBV7-3; D unresolved. Per germline, CDR1 SGHTA and CDR2 FQGTGA. The CDR3 covers 13 residues. Trimming pared 1 base from V and 5 bases from J, leaving 8 bases between. The CDR3 DNA follows: TGTGCCAGCAGCTTAAGTGTTAGGGAGACCCAGTACTTC. It yields the protein CASSLSVRETQYF. Complete variable domain (other parts from reference TRBV7-3 and TRBJ2-5): GAGVSQTPSNKVTEKGKYVELRCDPISGHTALYWYRQSLGQGPEFLIYFQGTGAADDSGLPNDRFFAVRPEGSVSTLKIQRTERGDSAVYLCASSLSVRETQYFGPGTRLLVL.

This clone occurred a few times. Other DNA sequences within the sample encode an identical CDR3. This rearrangement joins TRBV18 to TRBJ1-1; unclear D gene. The CDR3 runs 15 residues. Germline-derived CDR1 and CDR2 are KGHSH and LQKENI. V shed 2 bases and J shed 2 bases, with 12 bases lying between them. This chain's CDR3 is CASSPNTGENTEAFF. DNA for the CDR3: TGTGCCAGCTCACCAAACACTGGGGAAAACACTGAAGCTTTCTTT.